These 17 T cell receptor beta chains share one sample of origin, sequenced in a study of blood T cell repertoires in COVID-19. Sequencing was performed with immunoSEQ multiplex PCR; in TCRdb, only in-frame clones are kept and a portion is missing. The repertoire has 55,000 to 80,000 clones, approximately 82% of them found once; the top ten carry about 16%. Sequencing input: peripheral blood. All receptors derive from a man aged 80 or over with active COVID-19.

The chain employs TRBV11-1 and TRBJ1-6; D is uncertain. The length of the CDR3 is 12 residues. Germline values: CDR1 SGHAT, CDR2 FQDESV (reference sequence). V was cut by 2 bases and J by 8 bases, with 4 bases left in between. CDR3 bases: TGTGCCAGCAGCTTATCGGATTCACCCCTCCACTTT. It encodes CASSLSDSPLHF.

The rearrangement links TRBV19 to TRBJ2-7; 8 bases are shared with TRBD2. CDR3 length: 15 amino acids. The V segment lost 2 bases and the J segment 3 bases; nucleotides outside the gene matches: 6. Germline-derived CDR1 and CDR2 are LNHDA and SQIVND (reference sequence). The CDR3 region is CASSIREGGSYEQYF. CDR3 nucleotide sequence: TGTGCCAGTAGTATACGGGAGGGCGGCAGCTACGAGCAGTACTTC.

This chain connects TRBV6-2 or TRBV6-3 to TRBJ2-7; 10 nucleotides align to TRBD2. The germline CDR1 and CDR2 sequences are MNHEY and SVGEGT. With 10 bases clipped from V and 5 bases from J, the junction kept 14 bases outside the gene matches. This CDR3 spans 15 amino acids. The CDR3 here is CANTPQGLASHEQYF. The CDR3 coding sequence is TGTGCCAACACCCCCCAGGGACTAGCGTCCCACGAGCAGTACTTC.

This chain joins TRBV7-8 and TRBJ2-7, with 7 bases identical to TRBD1. The CDR3 extends over 15 amino acids. With 1 base clipped from V and 0 bases from J, the junction kept 3 bases outside the gene matches. Per germline, CDR1 SGHVS and CDR2 FQNEAQ. CDR3 bases: TGTGCCAGCAGCTTAGGGGGACAGAGCTCCTACGAGCAGTACTTC. This sequence encodes CASSLGGQSSYEQYF.

This clone was found a few times. The rearrangement joins TRBV25-1 to TRBJ2-3; weak D call: TRBD2 (6 bases). The CDR3 sequence is 15 residues long. The V and J ends lost 4 bases and 7 bases respectively, with 18 bases between them. Germline CDR1 and CDR2: MGHDK and SYGVNS. The CDR3 nucleotides are TGTGCCAGCAGTGCTGGGGGGACTTCACTTCATACGCAGTATTTT. Its protein is CASSAGGTSLHTQYF.

The J gene is TRBJ2-2, the V gene TRBV4-3; 9 bases are shared with TRBD1. CDR3 length: 15 residues. Trimming cost V 5 bases and J 4 bases; bases outside gene matches: 5. Germline V CDR1 and CDR2: LGHNA, YSLEER. Written as DNA, the CDR3 is TGCGCCAGCAGCGACACAGGGGGCCCCACCGGGGAGCTGTTTTTT. Its protein is CASSDTGGPTGELFF.

CDR3 coding DNA: TGTGCCAGCAGCATAACGACCGGGACTAGCGGGAGAGATGAGCAGTTCTTC. Translation gives CASSITTGTSGRDEQFF. The chain joins TRBV28 to TRBJ2-1; 14 nucleotides align to TRBD2. Per the germline V gene, CDR1 is MDHEN and CDR2 is SYDVKM. The CDR3 extends over 17 amino acids. Unmatched junction bases numbered 12, after V lost 6 bases and J lost 8 bases.

This rearrangement joins TRBV19 to TRBJ1-1; 7 positions match TRBD1. There are 15 residues in the CDR3. After removal of 7 bases from V and 5 bases from J, the junction contained 13 bases not matched to a gene. Germline CDR1 is LNHDA and CDR2 is SQIVND (reference sequence). Here the CDR3 DNA reads TGTGCCAGTATACTCACCGGCAGGGGGACGACTGAAGCTTTCTTT. Translating it yields CASILTGRGTTEAFF.

This chain uses TRBV6-4 with TRBJ1-5, with 9 bases fitting TRBD1. The CDR3 totals 14 residues. V dropped 6 bases and J dropped 4; count of bases not matched to a gene: 4. CDR1 and CDR2 (germline): MRHNA, SNTAGT. This CDR3 is CASRLDRGNQPQHF. The DNA of the CDR3 is TGTGCCAGCAGATTGGACAGGGGAAATCAGCCCCAGCATTTT.

The rearrangement links TRBV4-2 to TRBJ2-7; D unclear. CDR3 length equals 15 residues. CDR1 LGHNA and CDR2 YNFKEQ come from the germline V gene. V lost 1 base, J lost 2 bases, and 12 bases lay in between. The CDR3: CASSQALDSAYEQYF. CDR3 DNA sequence: TGTGCCAGCAGCCAAGCGCTAGACTCGGCCTACGAGCAGTACTTC.

The V and J genes are TRBV7-2 and TRBJ2-2; 8 nucleotides agree with TRBD2. The CDR3 covers 17 residues. The J segment lost 5 bases and the V segment lost 1 base, leaving 9 bases of the junction unmatched. CDR1 and CDR2 (germline): SGHTA, FQGNSA. CDR3 protein: CASSLVLLAGQTGELFF. Here the CDR3 DNA reads TGTGCCAGCAGCTTAGTTCTGCTAGCGGGCCAGACCGGGGAGCTGTTTTTT.

The chain recombines TRBV18 with TRBJ2-1; D possibly corresponds to TRBD2 (6 bases). The CDR3 runs 16 residues. From germline, CDR1 is KGHSH and CDR2 LQKENI. V lost 0 bases to trimming and J lost 5 bases, with 14 bases between them. The CDR3 sequence is CASSPPFASVDNEQFF. The CDR3 DNA follows: TGTGCCAGCTCACCACCGTTCGCTAGCGTTGACAATGAGCAGTTCTTC.

This chain connects TRBV7-2 to TRBJ2-3; 9 nucleotides line up with TRBD2. Germline V lookup: CDR1 SGHTA, CDR2 FQGNSA. J was trimmed by 4 bases and V by 4 bases; bases with no gene match: 15. The CDR3 contains 18 residues. The CDR3 spells CASSYQAGGHLGSDTQYF. CDR3 bases: TGTGCCAGCAGCTATCAGGCGGGGGGGCATCTAGGCTCAGATACGCAGTATTTT.

This clone was found a few times. This chain uses TRBV19 with TRBJ1-2; 8 nucleotides agree with TRBD1. The CDR3 runs 14 residues. Per the germline V gene, CDR1 is LNHDA and CDR2 is SQIVND (reference sequence). Trimming cost V 3 bases and J 7 bases; bases outside gene matches: 7. The CDR3 sequence: CASSIPGGAGGYTF. CDR3 coding DNA: TGTGCCAGTAGTATTCCAGGGGGCGCGGGTGGCTACACCTTC.

This sequence joins TRBV12-3 or TRBV12-4 and TRBJ1-1; D call uncertain. Trimming removed 2 bases at V and 5 bases at J, with 6 bases between. The CDR3 consists of 12 residues. CDR3 amino acids: CASSLIGTEAFF. The CDR3 DNA reads TGTGCCAGCAGTTTAATCGGTACTGAAGCTTTCTTT.

This clone has only one observation. This chain joins TRBV27 and TRBJ1-2; D is ambiguous. Germline lookup yields CDR1 MNHEY and CDR2 SMNVEV (reference sequence). Trimming shortened V by 8 bases and J by 1 base, and 14 bases separated the two germline ends. This CDR3 has 14 amino acids. In DNA form, the CDR3 reads TGTGCCAGCTCTGCGTACAGCCTTAACTATGGCTACACCTTC. This codes for CASSAYSLNYGYTF.

CDR3 nucleotide sequence: TGCGCCAGCAGCAAGTTACAGGGGGCAAATACTGAAGCTTTCTTT. Its translation: CASSKLQGANTEAFF. This chain uses TRBV5-1 with TRBJ1-1; 9 nucleotides align to TRBD1. J gave up 5 bases and V 4 bases, and 9 bases lay outside the gene matches. Germline CDR1 reads SGHRS; CDR2 reads YFSETQ. This CDR3 is 15 amino acids long.